These 27 T cell receptor beta chains were sequenced from one sample in a study of T cells in Graves' hyperthyroidism and ophthalmopathy. Regions amplified from RNA transcripts were the TCR beta CDR3 regions. RT-PCR in the first round (using the HTBI primer set) targeted the TCR CDR3. TCRdb redid the calling of the multiplex PCR reads with MiXCR, one entry per CDR3 protein. The sample records approximately 600,000 distinct CDR3 sequences, approximately 15% being singletons. Sequencing was done on a sample of blood. The receptors were gathered from a woman younger than 45 with Graves' hyperthyroidism that later progressed to Graves' ophthalmopathy.

On this clonotype: The missing conserved phenylalanine or tryptophan at the end of this CDR3 makes a read error likely. The rearrangement uses TRBV4-3 and TRBJ2-3; 8 bases fit TRBD2. Trimming cost V 4 bases and J 2 bases; bases outside gene matches: 8. The CDR3 runs 16 residues. CDR1 LGHNA and CDR2 YSLEER come from the germline V gene. The CDR3 DNA is TGCGCCAGCAGCCCCGACCCTAGCGGGCACACAGATACGCAGTATTCT. Translation: CASSPDPSGHTDTQYS.

In this sample, this clonotype turned up many times. The chain employs TRBV10-3 and TRBJ1-1, with D tentatively TRBD1 (6 bases). The V end was cut by 5 bases, the J end by 4 bases, with 8 bases between. CDR1 is ENHRY and CDR2 is SYGVKD in the germline V gene. The CDR3 extends over 12 amino acids. The CDR3 sequence is CAISTQGTEAFF. The CDR3 DNA reads TGTGCCATCAGTACACAGGGCACTGAAGCTTTCTTT.

A few counts support this clonotype. The chain employs TRBV28 and TRBJ1-1; D is undetermined. The V end was cut by 10 bases, the J end by 10 bases, with 19 bases between. The CDR3 is 12 amino acids. Germline V gene lookup returns CDR1 MDHEN and CDR2 SYDVKM. CDR3 nucleotides: TGTGCCACCACCCCCGGGCACCTGGGAGCTTTCTTT. As protein: CATTPGHLGAFF.

At least ten counts were recorded for this clonotype. The genes are TRBV2 and TRBJ1-3; D might be TRBD1 (6 bases). Trimming took 9 bases from V and 0 from J, leaving 12 bases between them. Germline assignment: CDR1 SNHLY and CDR2 FYNNEI. The CDR3 contains 14 residues. CDR3 residues: CARSSGDSGNTIYF. The DNA of the CDR3 is TGTGCCAGGAGCTCAGGGGACTCTGGAAACACCATATATTTT. Variable domain in full (rest from reference TRBV2 and TRBJ1-3): EPEVTQTPSHQVTQMGQEVILRCVPISNHLYFYWYRQILGQKVEFLVSFYNNEISEKSEIFDDQFSVERPDGSNFTLKIRSTKLEDSAMYFCARSSGDSGNTIYFGEGSWLTVV.

This clonotype has a count of ten or more. The V call is TRBV28, the J call TRBJ1-4, with D unresolved. The length of the CDR3 is 16 residues. Germline values: CDR1 MDHEN, CDR2 SYDVKM. Trimming removed 3 bases from V and 0 bases from J, with 11 bases in between. In DNA form, the CDR3 reads TGTGCCAGCAGTTTTGACCTGTCGGCAACTAATGAAAAACTGTTTTTT. Protein: CASSFDLSATNEKLFF.

This clonotype was found many times. V and J are TRBV27 and TRBJ2-1, with D tentatively TRBD1 (6 bases). V lost 5 bases, J lost 8 bases, and 16 bases lay in between. The CDR3 is 14 residues long. CDR1 is MNHEY, CDR2 SMNVEV, per germline (reference sequence). The CDR3 region has the DNA TGTGCCAGCAGTCCCGGGACAAGATGGGATGAGCAGTTCTTC. Residues: CASSPGTRWDEQFF.

This clonotype was recorded a few times. This chain joins TRBV14 and TRBJ2-3; D gene unclear. This CDR3 is built from 13 residues. V was cut by 4 bases and J by 7 bases, with 12 bases left in between. The germline V gene has CDR1 SGHDN and CDR2 FVKESK. This chain's CDR3 is CASSLYVVNTQYF. The CDR3 DNA sequence: TGTGCCAGCAGCCTGTACGTCGTCAATACGCAGTATTTT.

Ten or more counts support this clonotype. The chain couples TRBV24-1 to TRBJ1-5, with 9 positions matching TRBD1. Germline V CDR1 and CDR2: KGHDR, SFDVKD. CDR3 length: 17 residues. J lost 10 bases, V lost 3 bases, and 15 bases had no gene match. CDR3 sequence (DNA): TGTGCCACCAGTGATCCCCCGGGGACAGGGAGTGAGTCACCCCAGCATTTT. Translated, it gives CATSDPPGTGSESPQHF.

There are a few counts of this clonotype. J is TRBJ2-1 and V is TRBV4-2; TRBD2 agrees at 12 bases. V trimming: 2 bases; J trimming: 4 bases; junction bases outside the gene matches: 0. Germline values: CDR1 LGHNA, CDR2 YNFKEQ. The CDR3 consists of 15 residues. CDR3 sequence (DNA): TGTGCCAGCAGCCAAACTAGCGGGGGGTACAATGAGCAGTTCTTC. Its protein is CASSQTSGGYNEQFF.

This clonotype showed up many times. This sequence joins TRBV6-5 and TRBJ2-5, with D possibly matching TRBD1 (5 bases). CDR1 is MNHEY, CDR2 SVGAGI, per germline. This CDR3 comprises 15 residues. Deletions cut 2 bases from V and 2 bases from J, with 12 bases between. CDR3 in DNA: TGTGCCAGCAGTTACGGCAGGGAAGCACAAGAGACCCAGTACTTC. Translation: CASSYGREAQETQYF.

In its sample, this clonotype was seen many times. The chain joins TRBV20-1 to TRBJ2-3; possibly TRBD2 for D (6 bases). Per the germline V gene, CDR1 is DFQATT and CDR2 is SNEGSKA (reference sequence). The CDR3 is 12 amino acids. Trimming removed 3 bases from V and 3 bases from J, with 7 bases in between. This CDR3 reads CSASGGTDTQYF. CDR3 DNA: TGCAGTGCTAGCGGGGGAACAGATACGCAGTATTTT.

Many counts were recorded for this clonotype. This chain uses TRBV12-3 or TRBV12-4 with TRBJ2-3, with 10 bases aligning to TRBD2. The CDR3 sequence is 15 residues long. J gave up 3 bases and V 10 bases, and 10 bases lay outside the gene matches. The CDR3, as DNA: TGTGCCACTACAGCGGGAGGGGGTTCGACAGATACGCAGTATTTT. It codes for CATTAGGGSTDTQYF.

Many counts were recorded for this clonotype. The genes are TRBV5-1 and TRBJ1-1; D is undetermined. V was clipped by 0 bases and J by 3 bases, with 9 bases between them. CDR1 and CDR2 (germline): SGHRS, YFSETQ. CDR3 length equals 14 residues. This chain's CDR3 is CASSLGRTDTEAFF. CDR3 sequence (DNA): TGCGCCAGCAGCTTGGGCAGGACCGACACTGAAGCTTTCTTT.

Many counts were recorded for this clonotype. The genes are TRBV11-2 and TRBJ2-1; D is perhaps TRBD1 (5 bases). The CDR3 is 16 residues long. Trimming left V 0 bases short and J 0 bases short, with 9 bases between. Germline-derived CDR1 and CDR2 are SGHAT and FQNNGV. The CDR3 nucleotides read TGTGCCAGCAGCTTAGATGGGGCGAGCTCCTACAATGAGCAGTTCTTC. This translates into CASSLDGASSYNEQFF. The full variable domain, in which reference TRBV11-2 and TRBJ2-1 provide the parts outside the CDR3, is EAGVAQSPRYKIIEKRQSVAFWCNPISGHATLYWYQQILGQGPKLLIQFQNNGVVDDSQLPKDRFSAERLKGVDSTLKIQPAKLEDSAVYLCASSLDGASSYNEQFFGPGTRLTVL.

This clonotype was seen many times. The genes are TRBV5-1 and TRBJ2-3; possible D gene TRBD2, 6 bases. CDR3 length equals 15 residues. The germline V and J ends were trimmed by 2 bases and 0 bases, with 10 bases remaining between them. CDR1 is SGHRS, CDR2 YFSETQ, per germline. CDR3 region: CASSLLADSTDTQYF. The CDR3 DNA reads TGCGCCAGCAGCTTATTAGCGGATAGCACAGATACGCAGTATTTT.

This clonotype was counted at least ten times. The V and J genes are TRBV5-1 and TRBJ1-4, with a tentative D call TRBD1 (6 bases). Per the germline V gene, CDR1 is SGHRS and CDR2 is YFSETQ. V gave up 1 base and J gave up 4 bases, with 11 bases separating them. This CDR3 comprises 15 residues. CDR3 protein: CASSLTGQNNEKLFF. The CDR3 coding sequence is TGCGCCAGCAGCTTGACCGGACAGAATAATGAAAAACTGTTTTTT.

The J gene is TRBJ2-7, the V gene TRBV4-1, with TRBD1 matching 7 bases. CDR1 MGHRA and CDR2 YSYEKL come from the germline V gene. Trimming cost V 5 bases and J 6 bases; bases outside gene matches: 10. This CDR3 comprises 14 residues. The CDR3 here is CASSTPGQSSEQYF. CDR3 nucleotides: TGCGCCAGCAGCACGCCGGGACAGTCTTCCGAGCAGTACTTC.

The chain couples TRBV12-3 or TRBV12-4 to TRBJ1-5, with 7 positions matching TRBD1. This CDR3 is 14 amino acids long. Trimming removed 3 bases from V and 6 bases from J; junction bases left unmatched: 5. The CDR3 region is CASSLGAGGQPQHF. As DNA, the CDR3 is TGTGCCAGCAGTTTGGGGGCAGGGGGTCAGCCCCAGCATTTT.

This clonotype was counted at least ten times. The gene calls are TRBV6-1 and TRBJ1-1, with D perhaps matching TRBD1 (5 bases). Germline-derived CDR1 and CDR2 are MNHNS and SASEGT. V lost 5 bases, J lost 1 base, and 17 bases lay in between. The CDR3 consists of 16 residues. The CDR3 here is CASSLLAVGGNTEAFF. CDR3 DNA: TGTGCCAGCAGTTTACTGGCAGTGGGGGGGAACACTGAAGCTTTCTTT.

This clonotype was recorded many times. J is TRBJ2-7 and V is TRBV30, with 14 nucleotides matching TRBD2. After removal of 5 bases from V and 5 bases from J, the junction contained 5 bases not matched to a gene. This CDR3 is built from 14 residues. The germline V gene has CDR1 GTSNPN and CDR2 SVGIG (reference sequence). The CDR3 spells CAWGGLAGVDEQYF. CDR3 in DNA: TGTGCCTGGGGGGGACTAGCGGGAGTGGACGAGCAGTACTTC.

As regards this clonotype: In this CDR3 the conserved last residue, phenylalanine or tryptophan, is missing, so a read error is likely. The gene calls are TRBV7-8 and TRBJ1-5; possibly TRBD1 for D (6 bases). This CDR3 comprises 16 residues. The germline V and J ends were trimmed by 5 bases and 3 bases, with 17 bases remaining between them. Germline values: CDR1 SGHVS, CDR2 FQNEAQ. For the CDR3, the DNA is TGTGCCAGCAGCCCATACTCGGGACAACTCAATCAGCCCCAGCATCTT. This encodes CASSPYSGQLNQPQHL.

In this sample, this clonotype turned up many times. The chain carries TRBV27 and TRBJ1-1; 8 bases are shared with TRBD1. The CDR3 has 13 amino acids. V lost 3 bases to trimming and J lost 11 bases; unmatched junction nucleotides: 8. Germline V gene lookup returns CDR1 MNHEY and CDR2 SMNVEV (reference sequence). This CDR3 is CASSFGTGPGAFF. In DNA, the CDR3 is TGTGCCAGCAGTTTCGGGACAGGCCCTGGGGCTTTCTTT.

This clonotype was seen many times. This chain connects TRBV7-2 to TRBJ1-1; D unresolved. The CDR3 loop spans 14 amino acids. Trimming removed 1 base at V and 11 bases at J, with 17 bases between. CDR1 is SGHTA, CDR2 FQGNSA, per germline. CDR3 sequence reads: CASSLEASSLGAFF. In DNA, the CDR3 is TGTGCCAGCAGCTTAGAAGCATCCAGCCTTGGGGCTTTCTTT.

In this sample, this clonotype turned up a few times. The chain couples TRBV14 to TRBJ1-6, with unresolved D. Per the germline V gene, CDR1 is SGHDN and CDR2 is FVKESK. The CDR3 runs to 12 residues. The ends were cut back, 1 base at V and 7 bases at J, with 2 bases in the middle. CDR3 sequence (DNA): TGTGCCAGCAGCCAAGCAAATTCACCCCTCCACTTT. It translates to CASSQANSPLHF. The full variable domain, completed using reference TRBV14 and TRBJ1-6, is EAGVTQFPSHSVIEKGQTVTLRCDPISGHDNLYWYRRVMGKEIKFLLHFVKESKQDESGMPNNRFLAERTGGTYSTLKVQPAELEDSGVYFCASSQANSPLHFGNGTRLTVT.

The J gene is TRBJ2-1, the V gene TRBV3-1; TRBD1 matches 8 bases. The CDR3 has 15 amino acids. Per the germline V gene, CDR1 is LGHDT and CDR2 is YNNKEL (reference sequence). V lost 2 bases to trimming and J lost 6 bases; unmatched junction nucleotides: 6. The CDR3 DNA follows: TGTGCCAGCAGCCAATTGACAGGGGCCGTCAATGAGCAGTTCTTC. Its translation is CASSQLTGAVNEQFF.

This clonotype has a count of ten or more. V is TRBV28 and J is TRBJ2-1, with TRBD2 as a possible D gene (6 bases). CDR3 size: 15 residues. V lost 7 bases to trimming and J lost 1 base, with 14 bases between them. The germline gives CDR1 MDHEN, CDR2 SYDVKM. CDR3 sequence (DNA): TGTGCCAGCACCGGCGGGGAAGTGTCCTACAATGAGCAGTTCTTC. This sequence encodes CASTGGEVSYNEQFF. Looking up the rest from reference TRBV28 and TRBJ2-1 gives the full variable domain: DVKVTQSSRYLVKRTGEKVFLECVQDMDHENMFWYRQDPGLGLRLIYFSYDVKMKEKGDIPEGYSVSREKKERFSLILESASTNQTSMYLCASTGGEVSYNEQFFGPGTRLTVL.

The rearrangement uses TRBV18 and TRBJ1-2; 7 bases align to TRBD1. Per germline, CDR1 KGHSH and CDR2 LQKENI. V lost 0 bases to trimming and J lost 8 bases; unmatched junction nucleotides: 9. This CDR3 contains 15 residues. CDR3 nucleotide sequence: TGTGCCAGCTCACCACCCGGGACAGTGGGAGTCGGCTACACCTTC. Residues: CASSPPGTVGVGYTF.